This TCR beta chain originates from a study of T-cell memory formation after mild COVID-19. In TCRdb, the 5' RACE reads were re-called with MiXCR into one record per CDR3 protein. The sample carries fewer than 650,000 distinct CDR3 sequences, roughly 17% recorded once. Trimming stripped 4 bases from V and 4 bases from J, with 17 bases between. The CDR3 covers 15 residues. CDR1 and CDR2 from the germline V gene are LGHDT and YNNKEL (reference sequence). J is TRBJ2-7 and V is TRBV3-1; D uncertain. Sequencing input: PBMCs or a T cell subset sorted from them (not recorded which). The receptor's source is an adult woman who had mild COVID-19 (a few samples of this study predate the infection). Cell type and time point are not known. The CDR3 protein is CASSPRASSGYEQYF. The CDR3 nucleotides read TGTGCCAGCAGCCCAAGAGCGAGCTCCGGGTACGAGCAGTACTTC.